The rows below give T cell receptor beta chains drawn from one sample of a study of blood T cell repertoires in COVID-19. Assay used: immunoSEQ multiplex PCR; TCRdb lists only in-frame clones, some missing. The sample consists of some 110,000 clones, around four fifths of them appearing once. The sample consisted of peripheral blood. These receptors all come from a man aged 55 to 70 with active or convalescent COVID-19. The CDR3 runs from the conserved cysteine through the conserved F or W. The D gene is left open where the match is weak. Clone size, where shown, is once, few, many, or a class for clones that have expanded.

V	J	size	D	CDR3	DNA
TRBV5-1	TRBJ2-1	.	.	CASSLGGRFYNEQFF	TGCGCCAGCAGCTTGGGGGGCCGCTTTTACAATGAGCAGTTCTTC
TRBV19	TRBJ1-5	.	.	CASKGDFSNQPQHF	TGTGCCAGTAAAGGGGACTTTAGCAATCAGCCCCAGCATTTT
TRBV27	TRBJ1-4	once	.	CASSLAGGRLEKLFF	TGTGCCAGCAGTTTAGCCGGGGGGCGCCTTGAAAAACTGTTTTTT
TRBV4-3	TRBJ2-7	.	TRBD2	CASSQWTSEYEQYF	TGCGCCAGCAGCCAATGGACTAGCGAGTACGAGCAGTACTTC
TRBV19	TRBJ1-4	once	.	CASRVSGTTNEKLFF	TGTGCCAGTAGAGTTTCAGGGACAACTAATGAAAAACTGTTTTTT
TRBV7-9	TRBJ1-1	.	.	CASSLAEETAEAFF	TGTGCCAGCAGCCTGGCAGAGGAAACCGCTGAAGCTTTCTTT
TRBV28	TRBJ2-4	.	.	CASSFDRAKNIQYF	TGTGCCAGCAGTTTTGACAGGGCCAAAAACATTCAGTACTTC
TRBV24-1	TRBJ2-4	.	.	CATSANTGAVNIQYF	TGTGCCACCAGTGCAAACACGGGAGCGGTAAACATTCAGTACTTC
TRBV30	TRBJ2-3	.	.	CAWRPGLSTDTQYF	TGTGCCTGGAGACCGGGACTTAGCACAGATACGCAGTATTTT
TRBV12-3/TRBV12-4	TRBJ2-2	.	.	CASTRSGELFF	TGTGCCAGCACCAGATCCGGGGAGCTGTTTTTT
TRBV7-2	TRBJ2-2	.	.	CASSLRRGRPGELFF	TGTGCCAGCAGCTTAAGAAGGGGGAGACCCGGGGAGCTGTTTTTT
TRBV28	TRBJ2-1	.	.	CASRRGEQFF	TGTGCCAGCAGGAGAGGTGAGCAGTTCTTC
TRBV4-3	TRBJ2-7	.	TRBD1	CASSPDRGYYEQYF	TGCGCCAGCAGCCCGGACAGGGGTTACTACGAGCAGTACTTC
TRBV29-1	TRBJ2-1	once	.	CSVRPGESNEQFF	TGCAGCGTTCGCCCGGGAGAGAGCAATGAGCAGTTCTTC
TRBV20-1	TRBJ2-5	few	TRBD1	CSAGTGGTQYF	TGCAGTGCCGGGACAGGGGGCACCCAGTACTTC
TRBV18	TRBJ1-3	.	.	CASSQGGSGNTIYF	TGTGCCAGCTCGCAGGGAGGCTCTGGAAACACCATATATTTT
TRBV11-3	TRBJ1-3	.	TRBD1	CASSLTGGNTIYF	TGTGCCAGCAGCTTGACAGGGGGAAACACCATATATTTT
TRBV7-2	TRBJ1-1	.	.	CASSLVWGVNTEAFF	TGTGCCAGCAGCTTAGTGTGGGGGGTGAACACTGAAGCTTTCTTT
TRBV10-3	TRBJ2-7	many	TRBD1	CAISTTGTGGYEQYF	TGTGCCATCAGTACGACCGGGACAGGGGGCTACGAGCAGTACTTC
TRBV7-3	TRBJ1-6	many	TRBD1	CASSPTGEGSPLHF	TGTGCCAGCAGCCCGACAGGGGAGGGTTCACCCCTCCACTTT
TRBV24-1	TRBJ2-7	.	TRBD1	CATSDPGTGTGEQYF	TGTGCCACCAGTGATCCCGGGACAGGCACTGGCGAGCAGTACTTC
TRBV7-6	TRBJ2-5	once	TRBD2	CASSLATGTRGGETQYF	TGTGCCAGCAGCTTAGCCACTGGGACTAGAGGGGGGGAGACCCAGTACTTC
TRBV10-3	TRBJ2-7	once	TRBD1	CAIRPDRDNEQYF	TGTGCCATCAGACCTGACAGGGACAACGAGCAGTACTTC
TRBV5-1	TRBJ2-2	.	TRBD2	CASSLTLTSGNVGELFF	TGCGCCAGCAGCCTCACCCTGACTAGCGGGAACGTCGGGGAGCTGTTTTTT
TRBV5-1	TRBJ2-5	.	TRBD2	CASSRGGEETQYF	TGCGCCAGCTCCCGGGGGGGCGAGGAGACCCAGTACTTC
TRBV7-3	TRBJ2-1	.	.	CASSLNPRSYNEQFF	TGTGCCAGCAGCTTAAATCCGCGTTCCTACAATGAGCAGTTCTTC
TRBV28	TRBJ2-2	.	.	CASSLFRGGELFF	TGTGCCAGCAGTTTATTCAGGGGCGGGGAGCTGTTTTTT
TRBV28	TRBJ1-4	.	.	CASSGQPNEKLFF	TGTGCCAGCAGCGGACAGCCTAATGAAAAACTGTTTTTT
TRBV7-8	TRBJ2-2	.	.	CASSLVWPGELFF	TGTGCCAGCAGCTTAGTCTGGCCCGGGGAGCTGTTTTTT
TRBV18	TRBJ2-1	.	TRBD1	CASSPGQKNEQFF	TGTGCCAGCTCCCCGGGACAGAAGAATGAGCAGTTCTTC
TRBV2	TRBJ1-4	few	.	CASRESGWANEKLFF	TGTGCCAGCAGAGAATCAGGGTGGGCTAATGAAAAACTGTTTTTT
TRBV6-5	TRBJ1-5	.	.	CASRPSGRGNQPQHF	TGTGCCAGCAGACCCTCGGGCAGGGGCAATCAGCCCCAGCATTTT
TRBV29-1	TRBJ1-4	few	.	CSVSSGFNEKLFF	TGCAGCGTAAGCTCGGGTTTTAATGAAAAACTGTTTTTT
TRBV18	TRBJ2-2	few	TRBD2	CASSPGLAGFGELFF	TGTGCCAGCTCACCGGGACTAGCGGGCTTCGGGGAGCTGTTTTTT
TRBV5-1	TRBJ1-3	.	TRBD1	CASSSGGAGGNTIYF	TGCGCCAGCAGCTCAGGGGGCGCAGGTGGAAACACCATATATTTT
TRBV30	TRBJ1-2	.	.	CAWRVNPSGGYTF	TGTGCCTGGAGGGTTAACCCCTCCGGGGGCTACACCTTC
TRBV5-1	TRBJ2-1	.	TRBD2	CASSGGTSDNEQFF	TGCGCCAGCAGCGGCGGTACTAGCGACAATGAGCAGTTCTTC
TRBV27	TRBJ2-1	few	TRBD2	CASSLGGGGTYNEQFF	TGTGCCAGCAGTTTGGGCGGGGGAGGCACCTACAATGAGCAGTTCTTC
TRBV7-8	TRBJ2-1	once	.	CASSLEESYNEQFF	TGTGCCAGCAGCTTAGAGGAGTCTTACAATGAGCAGTTCTTC
TRBV11-2	TRBJ1-1	.	.	CASSLAVNTEAFF	TGTGCCAGCAGCTTAGCGGTGAACACTGAAGCTTTCTTT
TRBV6-2/TRBV6-3	TRBJ2-2	.	TRBD1	CASSYAIGQARGGELFF	TGTGCCAGCAGTTATGCGATCGGACAGGCGCGCGGCGGGGAGCTGTTTTTT
TRBV28	TRBJ2-3	.	TRBD2	CASSWGAGGLDDTQYF	TGTGCCAGCTCTTGGGGGGCGGGAGGGCTGGATGATACGCAGTATTTT
TRBV7-9	TRBJ2-3	.	.	CASSFQGSTDTQYF	TGTGCCAGCAGCTTTCAGGGGAGCACAGATACGCAGTATTTT
TRBV9	TRBJ1-1	.	.	CASSVAARGGTEAFF	TGTGCCAGCAGCGTAGCCGCAAGGGGGGGGACTGAAGCTTTCTTT
TRBV18	TRBJ1-6	.	.	CASSPREGDSPLHF	TGTGCCAGCTCACCGCGGGAAGGGGACTCACCCCTCCACTTT
TRBV24-1	TRBJ1-1	.	.	CATRAANTEAFF	TGTGCCACCAGGGCGGCGAACACTGAAGCTTTCTTT
TRBV7-9	TRBJ1-4	.	.	CASSAWGGGANEKLFF	TGTGCCAGCAGCGCCTGGGGGGGAGGAGCTAATGAAAAACTGTTTTTT
TRBV19	TRBJ1-6	.	TRBD1	CASRWDRNSPLHF	TGTGCCAGTAGATGGGACAGAAATTCACCCCTCCACTTT
TRBV20-1	TRBJ1-1	.	TRBD1	CSASWDRYNTEAFF	TGCAGTGCTAGTTGGGACAGGTATAACACTGAAGCTTTCTTT
TRBV19	TRBJ1-1	.	.	CASIGRGGSNTEAFF	TGTGCCAGTATAGGCCGTGGAGGTTCGAACACTGAAGCTTTCTTT
TRBV24-1	TRBJ1-5	.	TRBD1	CATSAGDRGGNQPQHF	TGTGCCACCAGTGCCGGCGACAGGGGTGGCAATCAGCCCCAGCATTTT
TRBV6-5	TRBJ1-2	few	.	CASRQTANYGYTF	TGTGCCAGCAGACAGACAGCTAACTATGGCTACACCTTC
TRBV29-1	TRBJ2-5	.	.	CSVSLGQTQYF	TGCAGCGTCTCCCTTGGGCAGACCCAGTACTTC
TRBV6-5	TRBJ1-1	.	.	CASTTFRVMNTEAFF	TGTGCCAGCACGACTTTCAGGGTGATGAACACTGAAGCTTTCTTT